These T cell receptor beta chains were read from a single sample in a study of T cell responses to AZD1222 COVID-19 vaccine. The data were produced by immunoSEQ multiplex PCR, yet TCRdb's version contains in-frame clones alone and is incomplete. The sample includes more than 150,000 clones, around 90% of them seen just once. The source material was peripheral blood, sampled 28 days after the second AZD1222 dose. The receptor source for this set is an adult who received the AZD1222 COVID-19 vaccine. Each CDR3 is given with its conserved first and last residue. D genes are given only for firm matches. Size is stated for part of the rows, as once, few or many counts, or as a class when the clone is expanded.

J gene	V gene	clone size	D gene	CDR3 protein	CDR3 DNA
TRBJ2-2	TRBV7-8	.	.	CASRYGRGTGELFF	TGTGCCAGCAGATATGGTAGGGGCACCGGGGAGCTGTTTTTT
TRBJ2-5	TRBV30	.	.	CAWKVGVTFQETQYF	TGTGCCTGGAAGGTGGGCGTTACCTTCCAAGAGACCCAGTACTTC
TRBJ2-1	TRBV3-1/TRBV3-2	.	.	CASSQERGTYNEQFF	TGTGCCAGCAGCCAAGAAAGAGGGACTTACAATGAGCAGTTCTTC
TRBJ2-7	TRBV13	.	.	CASSLRGVKNYEQYF	TGTGCCAGCAGCTTACGCGGGGTGAAAAACTACGAGCAGTACTTC
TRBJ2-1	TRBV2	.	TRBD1	CASTGQGGDEQFF	TGTGCCAGCACGGGACAGGGGGGGGATGAGCAGTTCTTC
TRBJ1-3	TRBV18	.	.	CASSPLAGPTIYF	TGTGCCAGCTCACCTTTGGCAGGGCCCACCATATATTTT
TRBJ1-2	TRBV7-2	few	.	CASSLSGDWDTGGYTF	TGTGCCAGCAGCTTATCTGGGGATTGGGACACCGGTGGCTACACCTTC
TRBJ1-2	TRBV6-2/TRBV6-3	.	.	CASSRQEAYGYTF	TGTGCCAGCAGTCGTCAGGAGGCCTATGGCTACACCTTC
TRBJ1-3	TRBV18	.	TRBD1	CASSPTGDRGNTIYF	TGTGCCAGCTCACCTACAGGGGATAGAGGAAACACCATATATTTT
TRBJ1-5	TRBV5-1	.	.	CASSLGNDQPQHF	TGCGCCAGCAGCTTGGGTAATGATCAGCCCCAGCATTTT
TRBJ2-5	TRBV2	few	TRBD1	CASGTLTGPRETQYF	TGTGCCAGCGGGACCTTGACAGGGCCGAGAGAGACCCAGTACTTC
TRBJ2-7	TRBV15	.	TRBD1	CATSREKGTGAYEQYF	TGTGCCACCAGCAGAGAGAAGGGGACAGGCGCCTACGAGCAGTACTTC
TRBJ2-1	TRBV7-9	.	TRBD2	CASSPTSDYNEQFF	TGTGCCAGCAGCCCCACTAGCGACTACAATGAGCAGTTCTTC
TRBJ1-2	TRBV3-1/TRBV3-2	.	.	CASSQAAEYGYTF	TGTGCCAGCAGCCAGGCGGCCGAGTATGGCTACACCTTC
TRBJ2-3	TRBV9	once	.	CASSVRDFRTDTQYF	TGTGCCAGCAGCGTAAGGGATTTCCGCACAGATACGCAGTATTTT
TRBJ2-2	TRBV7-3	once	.	CASSPRRAPNTGELFF	TGTGCCAGCAGCCCGAGGAGGGCACCGAACACCGGGGAGCTGTTTTTT
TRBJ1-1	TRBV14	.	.	CASSQNTDTEAFF	TGTGCCAGCAGCCAAAATACTGACACTGAAGCTTTCTTT
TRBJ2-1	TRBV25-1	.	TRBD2	CASSESAGTSGSNEQFF	TGTGCCAGCAGTGAATCGGCCGGGACTAGCGGGAGTAATGAGCAGTTCTTC
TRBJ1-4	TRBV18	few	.	CASSQNHDRFNEKLFF	TGTGCCAGCTCGCAAAACCACGACAGGTTTAATGAAAAACTGTTTTTT
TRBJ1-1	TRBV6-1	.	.	CASSEDQWTEAFF	TGTGCCAGCAGTGAGGACCAGTGGACTGAAGCTTTCTTT
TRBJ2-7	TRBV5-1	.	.	CASRQGELYEQYF	TGCGCCAGCAGGCAAGGGGAGCTCTACGAGCAGTACTTC
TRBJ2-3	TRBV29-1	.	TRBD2	CSVAGTRVSDTQYF	TGCAGCGTTGCGGGGACTAGGGTATCAGATACGCAGTATTTT
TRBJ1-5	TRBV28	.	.	CASSPPSGHRQPQHF	TGTGCCAGCAGCCCCCCGTCGGGGCATCGTCAGCCCCAGCATTTT